The clone carrying this T cell receptor (beta chain) showed up many times. Its antigen is not known. The data derive from a study of neurological immune-mediated disorders. MiXCR was run by TCRdb on the 5' RACE reads, yielding one entry per CDR3 protein. The table has 20,000 or so distinct CDR3 sequences, 2.6% seen once. Trimming cost V 6 bases and J 5 bases; bases outside gene matches: 4. CDR3 length: 13 residues. Study-wide results and caveats: No CDR3 amino acid sequences were shared by expanded clones across subjects, suggesting private repertoires in all groups.

The receptor was isolated from a young woman with multiple sclerosis. Sequenced sample: PBMCs. This rearrangement joins TRBV12-3 or TRBV12-4 to TRBJ1-5; TRBD1 agrees at 7 bases. CDR3 amino acids: CASSMDRYQPQHF. The DNA of the CDR3 is TGTGCCAGCAGCATGGACAGGTATCAGCCCCAGCATTTT.